The 30 T cell receptor beta chains below all came from one sample that was sequenced in a study of T cell responses to AZD1222 COVID-19 vaccine. Assay: immunoSEQ multiplex PCR; the TCRdb copy retains only in-frame clones and omits some. There are 120,000 to 150,000 clones in the sample; around 93% occur only once, and roughly 2.8% lies in the top ten. This sample comprised peripheral blood, obtained on day 0 of AZD1222 vaccination. These receptors came from an adult in good health.

This rearrangement joins TRBV6-5 to TRBJ1-4; 12 bases align to TRBD1. Trimming cost V 4 bases and J 8 bases; bases outside gene matches: 5. The length of the CDR3 is 15 residues. Germline loops: CDR1 MNHEY, CDR2 SVGAGI. The CDR3 loop is CASSSPGQGAEKLFF. The CDR3 DNA reads TGTGCCAGCAGTTCCCCGGGACAGGGGGCAGAAAAACTGTTTTTT.

This rearrangement joins TRBV4-3 to TRBJ2-2; maybe TRBD2 (5 bases). Germline lookup yields CDR1 LGHNA and CDR2 YSLEER. With 0 bases removed from V and 5 bases from J, the gap between germline ends came to 10 bases. The CDR3 has 15 residues. As DNA, the CDR3 is TGCGCCAGCAGCCAAGAGAGGGCTAGGACCGGGGAGCTGTTTTTT. The encoded protein is CASSQERARTGELFF.

This chain uses TRBV3-1 (or the pseudogene TRBV3-2) with TRBJ1-2; unclear D gene. Deletions cut 0 bases from V and 5 bases from J, with 10 bases between. This CDR3 is built from 14 residues. Germline V CDR1 and CDR2: LGHDT, YNNKEL (reference sequence). CDR3 sequence (DNA): TGTGCCAGCAGCCAAGAATTTGTGGGGTATGGCTACACCTTC. It encodes CASSQEFVGYGYTF.

This clone was observed once. The chain links TRBV4-3 to TRBJ2-2, with D possibly called TRBD1 or TRBD2 (5 bases each). V was clipped by 1 base and J by 6 bases, with 21 bases between them. This CDR3 region has 18 residues. Germline V CDR1 and CDR2: LGHNA, YSLEER. The CDR3 sequence is CASSQVRIGAGKSGELFF. DNA of the CDR3: TGCGCCAGCAGCCAAGTACGAATCGGGGCAGGGAAGTCCGGGGAGCTGTTTTTT.

The rearrangement uses TRBV20-1 and TRBJ1-1; 7 bases line up with TRBD1. The germline V gene has CDR1 DFQATT and CDR2 SNEGSKA (reference sequence). This CDR3 is 11 amino acids long. With 6 bases clipped from V and 10 bases from J, the junction kept 8 bases outside the gene matches. In nucleotides, the CDR3 is TGCAGTGCCAACAGGGGCGGCGGAGCTTTCTTT. Translating gives CSANRGGGAFF.

The genes are TRBV7-9 and TRBJ1-5; the D is unclear. Germline V gene sequence: CDR1 SEHNR, CDR2 FQNEAQ (reference sequence). CDR3 size: 13 residues. With 1 base removed from V and 3 bases from J, the gap between germline ends came to 4 bases. CDR3 protein: CASSLESNQPQHF. The DNA of the CDR3 is TGTGCCAGCAGCTTAGAGTCCAATCAGCCCCAGCATTTT.

J is TRBJ1-1 and V is TRBV7-9; no clear D gene. Trimming took 5 bases from V and 7 from J, leaving 14 bases between them. The CDR3 length is 13 residues. Germline-derived CDR1 and CDR2 are SEHNR and FQNEAQ (reference sequence). Written as DNA, the CDR3 is TGTGCCAGCAGCCGAATACCGCTGAATGAAGCTTTCTTT. Its protein product is CASSRIPLNEAFF.

As DNA, the CDR3 is TGTGCCAGCAGCCAAGATGGGCGGGGGAGGCACTCCTACAATGAGCAGTTCTTC. Translation gives CASSQDGRGRHSYNEQFF. The chain links TRBV3-1 (or the pseudogene TRBV3-2) to TRBJ2-1; 7 nucleotides match TRBD2. The CDR3 extends over 18 amino acids. Germline CDR1 is LGHDT and CDR2 is YNNKEL (reference sequence). V shed 0 bases, J shed 0 bases, and the junction held 8 bases outside the gene matches.

V is TRBV27 and J is TRBJ2-3, with D possibly matching TRBD1 (5 bases). The CDR3 loop spans 15 amino acids. The germline V gene has CDR1 MNHEY and CDR2 SMNVEV (reference sequence). V dropped 2 bases and J dropped 4 bases, with 13 bases sitting between them. Here the CDR3 reads CASSLGFRAADTQYF. CDR3 in DNA: TGTGCCAGCAGTTTAGGGTTCAGGGCGGCAGATACGCAGTATTTT.

This sequence joins TRBV19 and TRBJ1-2; TRBD1 might be the D (6 bases). Germline-derived CDR1 and CDR2 are LNHDA and SQIVND (reference sequence). Trimming shortened V by 6 bases and J by 4 bases, and 15 bases separated the two germline ends. This CDR3 spans 14 amino acids. The CDR3: CASSHVGASYGYTF. DNA for the CDR3: TGTGCCAGTAGCCACGTGGGGGCTTCCTATGGCTACACCTTC.

V is TRBV7-9 and J is TRBJ2-7; weak D call: TRBD2 (7 bases). Trimming left V 4 bases short and J 3 bases short, with 22 bases between. CDR1 is SEHNR and CDR2 is FQNEAQ in the germline V gene (reference sequence). The CDR3 runs to 17 residues. The DNA for the CDR3 is TGTGCCAGCAGCTCCGAGTTCGGGGGGACAAGAGACTACGAGCAGTACTTC. The encoded protein is CASSSEFGGTRDYEQYF.

This rearrangement joins TRBV7-6 to TRBJ2-1; D gene unclear. The germline gives CDR1 SGHVS, CDR2 FNYEAQ. The V gene lost 5 bases and the J gene lost 7 bases, with 6 bases spanning the gap. The length of the CDR3 is 11 residues. CDR3 bases: TGTGCCAGCAGCCGGATGAATGAGCAGTTCTTC. Its protein is CASSRMNEQFF.

This rearrangement joins TRBV5-1 to TRBJ1-4; D may be TRBD1 (6 bases). Germline CDR1 is SGHRS and CDR2 is YFSETQ. Trimming removed 4 bases at V and 4 bases at J, with 14 bases between. The CDR3 loop spans 15 amino acids. CDR3 sequence: CASSPAGAHNEKLFF. CDR3 nucleotides: TGCGCCAGCAGCCCCGCAGGGGCACATAATGAAAAACTGTTTTTT.

The chain links TRBV20-1 to TRBJ1-2; tentative D call: TRBD1 (6 bases). This CDR3 spans 11 amino acids. Trimming stripped 4 bases from V and 3 bases from J, with 6 bases between. CDR1 is DFQATT, CDR2 SNEGSKA, per germline (reference sequence). The CDR3 protein is CSANRDYGYTF. CDR3 sequence (DNA): TGCAGTGCTAACAGGGACTATGGCTACACCTTC.

The J gene is TRBJ2-7, the V gene TRBV18, with a possible D match to TRBD2 (6 bases). The germline V gene encodes CDR1 KGHSH and CDR2 LQKENI. With 3 bases removed from V and 2 bases from J, the gap between germline ends came to 11 bases. This CDR3 spans 14 amino acids. The CDR3 nucleotides read TGTGCCAGCTCACCTGGGACTTCCACCTACGAGCAGTACTTC. Its translation is CASSPGTSTYEQYF.

The J gene is TRBJ2-5, the V gene TRBV28; D call uncertain. Trimming took off 8 bases at V and 6 bases at J, with 7 bases between the two ends. This CDR3 has 10 residues. Germline V CDR1 and CDR2: MDHEN, SYDVKM. CDR3 loop: CASGQQTQYF. The CDR3 DNA reads TGTGCCAGCGGCCAGCAGACCCAGTACTTC.

V usage is TRBV6-5 and J usage is TRBJ1-2, with D unresolved. The CDR3 is made up of 12 amino acids. Trimming took 6 bases from V and 8 from J, leaving 13 bases between them. Germline CDR1 MNHEY, CDR2 SVGAGI. CDR3 bases: TGTGCCAGCAGGACCTATTCGGGAGGCTACACCTTC. Protein: CASRTYSGGYTF.

The rearrangement links TRBV28 to TRBJ2-7; a possible D gene is TRBD1 (5 bases). V gave up 3 bases and J gave up 8 bases, with 11 bases separating them. There are 12 residues in the CDR3. Germline V CDR1 and CDR2: MDHEN, SYDVKM. The CDR3 protein is CASSFARVKQYF. As DNA, the CDR3 is TGTGCCAGCAGTTTTGCCAGGGTGAAGCAGTACTTC.

V and J are TRBV7-7 and TRBJ2-1; TRBD2 matches at 12 bases. The ends lost 9 bases at V and 8 bases at J; junction bases unmatched: 11. The CDR3 consists of 15 residues. The germline V gene encodes CDR1 SSHAT and CDR2 FNYEAQ (reference sequence). This CDR3 reads CASTQLAGGDYEQFF. The DNA for the CDR3 is TGTGCCAGTACCCAACTAGCGGGAGGTGACTATGAGCAGTTCTTC.

The rearrangement uses TRBV28 and TRBJ1-5, with 12 bases that match TRBD1. The germline V gene has CDR1 MDHEN and CDR2 SYDVKM. The CDR3 has 15 residues. J lost 3 bases, V lost 5 bases, and 2 bases had no gene match. CDR3 amino acids: CASSTGQGANQPQHF. The CDR3 nucleotides read TGTGCCAGCAGTACGGGACAGGGGGCCAATCAGCCCCAGCATTTT.

The chain employs TRBV4-3 and TRBJ2-2; D is possibly TRBD2 (6 bases). Germline CDR1 and CDR2: LGHNA and YSLEER. The CDR3 is made up of 14 amino acids. The V end was cut by 6 bases, the J end by 4 bases, with 12 bases between. CDR3 protein: CASRRSGLTGELFF. The CDR3 DNA reads as TGCGCCAGCAGACGTAGCGGCCTCACCGGGGAGCTGTTTTTT.

The V and J genes are TRBV28 and TRBJ1-5, with 10 bases matching TRBD1. Germline V gene sequence: CDR1 MDHEN, CDR2 SYDVKM. This CDR3 is 18 amino acids long. The V gene end was trimmed by 6 bases and the J gene end by 0 bases; junction bases not matched to a gene: 11. The CDR3 DNA reads TGTGCCAGCAGCACAACCGGGACAGGGGTAGGTAGCAATCAGCCCCAGCATTTT. Residues: CASSTTGTGVGSNQPQHF.

This clone occurred once. The rearrangement joins TRBV10-1 to TRBJ1-5; no clear D gene. V was shortened by 5 bases and J by 9 bases, with 11 bases between the two germline ends. The CDR3 totals 12 residues. The V gene's germline CDR1 is WNHNN and CDR2 SYGVQD (reference sequence). CDR3 in DNA: TGCGCCAGCAGTCAGAGTTTGGGGCCCCAGCATTTT. This translates into CASSQSLGPQHF.

V gene TRBV6-2 or TRBV6-3 combines with J gene TRBJ1-1; D gene ambiguous. The V end was cut by 5 bases, the J end by 4 bases, with 17 bases between. This CDR3 is 15 amino acids long. Germline loops: CDR1 MNHEY, CDR2 SVGEGT. The CDR3 DNA follows: TGTGCCAGCAGTCGGGCAATGCAAGTGGGCACTGAAGCTTTCTTT. Translating gives CASSRAMQVGTEAFF.

The V call is TRBV9, the J call TRBJ1-1; D not certain. With 3 bases removed from V and 0 bases from J, the gap between germline ends came to 12 bases. Germline V gives CDR1 SGDLS, CDR2 YYNGEE. CDR3 size: 15 residues. Here the CDR3 reads CASSELGRMNTEAFF. CDR3 sequence (DNA): TGTGCCAGCAGCGAGTTAGGACGGATGAACACTGAAGCTTTCTTT.

The rearrangement joins TRBV12-3 or TRBV12-4 to TRBJ1-1; a weak D match, TRBD1 (6 bases). Trimming shortened V by 5 bases and J by 5 bases, and 12 bases separated the two germline ends. There are 13 residues in the CDR3. Here the CDR3 DNA reads TGTGCCAGCAGTCCTTTCAGGGGAACTGAAGCTTTCTTT. This sequence encodes CASSPFRGTEAFF.

The rearrangement uses TRBV9 and TRBJ2-5; possible D gene TRBD1, 6 bases. From germline, CDR1 is SGDLS and CDR2 YYNGEE. CDR3 length equals 14 residues. Trimming pared 0 bases from V and 2 bases from J, leaving 8 bases between. CDR3 nucleotide sequence: TGTGCCAGCAGCGTAGGGGGACAACAAGAGACCCAGTACTTC. It specifies CASSVGGQQETQYF. Looking up the rest from reference TRBV9 and TRBJ2-5 gives the full variable domain: DSGVTQTPKHLITATGQRVTLRCSPRSGDLSVYWYQQSLDQGLQFLIQYYNGEERAKGNILERFSAQQFPDLHSELNLSSLELGDSALYFCASSVGGQQETQYFGPGTRLLVL.

The V gene is TRBV5-4, the J gene TRBJ1-3; no firm D call. This CDR3 comprises 15 residues. Deletions cut 3 bases from V and 0 bases from J, with 10 bases between. Germline CDR1 is SGHNT and CDR2 is YYREEE (reference sequence). The CDR3 coding sequence is TGTGCCAGCAGCTACGGACGTGCCTCTGGAAACACCATATATTTT. This codes for CASSYGRASGNTIYF.

This chain uses TRBV2 with TRBJ2-3; unclear D gene. V was shortened by 4 bases and J by 0 bases, with 14 bases between the two germline ends. The CDR3 consists of 16 residues. CDR1 is SNHLY and CDR2 is FYNNEI in the germline V gene. CDR3 DNA: TGTGCCAGCAGTGCAGGACGGATTTCTAGCACAGATACGCAGTATTTT. Translating gives CASSAGRISSTDTQYF.

The chain employs TRBV28 and TRBJ1-2, with unresolved D. Trimming stripped 7 bases from V and 7 bases from J, with 22 bases between. The CDR3 consists of 15 residues. From germline, CDR1 is MDHEN and CDR2 SYDVKM. CDR3: CASISQPLIVGGYTF. The CDR3 DNA reads as TGTGCCAGCATAAGTCAACCTTTAATCGTCGGTGGCTACACCTTC.